Shown below are 19 T cell receptor beta chains from a single sample sequenced in a study of blood T cell repertoires in COVID-19. Using immunoSEQ multiplex PCR, the repertoire was profiled, and TCRdb retains in-frame clones only, with some absent. The sample holds 200,000 to 250,000 clones, around 83% seen once. Sequencing was carried out using peripheral blood. These receptors were taken from a man over 45 who had recovered from COVID-19.

CDR3 sequence: CASSTSGSIGTDTQYF. The CDR3 DNA reads TGTGCCAGCAGTACTAGCGGGAGTATAGGAACAGATACGCAGTATTTT. The rearrangement joins TRBV28 to TRBJ2-3, with 11 positions matching TRBD2. CDR3 size: 16 residues. Germline loops: CDR1 MDHEN, CDR2 SYDVKM. V was pared by 5 bases and J by 3 bases, with 7 bases of the junction left unmatched.

The chain carries TRBV28 and TRBJ2-5, with D possibly matching TRBD1 (6 bases). Trimming shortened V by 1 base and J by 2 bases, and 14 bases separated the two germline ends. CDR1 is MDHEN, CDR2 SYDVKM, per germline. This CDR3 has 16 residues. DNA of the CDR3: TGTGCCAGCAGTTTATACCCGCCCGGGACACAAGAGACCCAGTACTTC. Translated, it gives CASSLYPPGTQETQYF.

This sequence joins TRBV2 and TRBJ2-2; 11 positions agree with TRBD2. CDR1 SNHLY and CDR2 FYNNEI come from the germline V gene. V shed 7 bases and J 2 bases; nucleotides not matched to a gene: 3. The CDR3 is 15 residues long. In DNA, the CDR3 is TGTGCCAGCAAGGGACTAGCGGTAAACACCGGGGAGCTGTTTTTT. This codes for CASKGLAVNTGELFF.

The chain recombines TRBV27 with TRBJ1-5; D remains unclear. The V end was cut by 5 bases, the J end by 7 bases, with 18 bases between. Germline V lookup: CDR1 MNHEY, CDR2 SMNVEV (reference sequence). This CDR3 spans 15 amino acids. Written as DNA, the CDR3 is TGTGCCAGCAGTCCTAGAGGCCCGGGAGAACAGCCCCAGCATTTT. Amino acids: CASSPRGPGEQPQHF.

The rearrangement links TRBV7-8 to TRBJ2-1; D gene uncertain. The germline gives CDR1 SGHVS, CDR2 FQNEAQ. This CDR3 is built from 16 residues. Trimming pared 4 bases from V and 2 bases from J, leaving 15 bases between. The CDR3 nucleotides are TGTGCCAGCAGCTCCCGCCTAGTAAGTCCCTACAATGAGCAGTTCTTC. Translation gives CASSSRLVSPYNEQFF.

The chain recombines TRBV10-3 with TRBJ1-3; 8 nucleotides match TRBD1. The CDR3 consists of 14 residues. Unmatched junction bases numbered 5, after V lost 10 bases and J lost 0 bases. The germline V gene encodes CDR1 ENHRY and CDR2 SYGVKD. The CDR3 reads CANGQGSSGNTIYF. CDR3 sequence (DNA): TGTGCCAACGGACAGGGCTCCTCTGGAAACACCATATATTTT.

This chain joins TRBV18 and TRBJ2-7; 9 nucleotides agree with TRBD1. The V and J ends lost 1 base and 3 bases, in that order; junction bases with no gene match: 4. There are 15 residues in the CDR3. The germline V gene has CDR1 KGHSH and CDR2 LQKENI. CDR3 residues: CASSPRQGEGYEQYF. In nucleotides, the CDR3 is TGTGCCAGCTCACCACGACAGGGGGAAGGCTACGAGCAGTACTTC. Using reference TRBV18 and TRBJ2-7 for the parts outside the CDR3, the full variable domain is NAGVMQNPRHLVRRRGQEARLRCSPMKGHSHVYWYRQLPEEGLKFMVYLQKENIIDESGMPKERFSAEFPKEGPSILRIQQVVRGDSAAYFCASSPRQGEGYEQYFGPGTRLTVT.

CDR3 sequence reads: CASAIIRVTDTQYF. CDR3 DNA: TGTGCCAGCGCAATAATCCGGGTAACAGATACGCAGTATTTT. The chain carries TRBV6-5 and TRBJ2-3, with D unresolved. The V end was cut by 8 bases, the J end by 3 bases, with 15 bases between. The CDR3 loop spans 14 amino acids. Looked up from germline, CDR1 is MNHEY and CDR2 is SVGAGI.

DNA of the CDR3: TGTGCCAGCAGCGTAGGGGACAGCCACTACGAGCAGTACTTC. Protein product: CASSVGDSHYEQYF. The rearrangement uses TRBV9 and TRBJ2-7, with 7 nucleotides matching TRBD1. V shed 0 bases and J 3 bases; nucleotides not matched to a gene: 3. The CDR3 spans 14 residues. Germline lookup yields CDR1 SGDLS and CDR2 YYNGEE.

This clone showed up just a few times. V usage is TRBV2 and J usage is TRBJ1-1; 10 positions match TRBD1. J gave up 6 bases and V 7 bases, and 8 bases lay outside the gene matches. CDR3 size: 14 residues. The germline CDR1 and CDR2 sequences are SNHLY and FYNNEI. The CDR3 DNA sequence: TGTGCCAGCACCGCGGACAGGGGGATTGCTGAAGCTTTCTTT. Protein: CASTADRGIAEAFF.

This chain links TRBV9 with TRBJ2-3; the D is unclear. From germline, CDR1 is SGDLS and CDR2 YYNGEE. This CDR3 is 15 amino acids long. V was clipped by 0 bases and J by 3 bases, with 11 bases between them. CDR3 bases: TGTGCCAGCAGCGTAGGACTGATAACAACAGATACGCAGTATTTT. Protein product: CASSVGLITTDTQYF.

This clone was seen just once. The CDR3 DNA reads as TGTGCCAGCAGCCTAAGGGATCGCGGGTACCTCCACTTT. This gives the protein CASSLRDRGYLHF. This chain uses TRBV3-1 (or the pseudogene TRBV3-2) with TRBJ1-6; D is undetermined. Looked up from germline, CDR1 is LGHDT and CDR2 is YNNKEL (reference sequence). Between the trimmed V and J ends, which lost 4 bases and 15 bases, there was a span of 16 bases. CDR3 length: 13 residues.

The V gene is TRBV12-3 or TRBV12-4, the J gene TRBJ2-7; no firm D call. The V end lost 3 bases, the J end lost 6 bases, and 6 bases lay between the germline ends. The CDR3 is made up of 11 amino acids. The CDR3 bases are TGTGCCAGCAGTTTCATCGGCGAGCAGTACTTC. Its translation: CASSFIGEQYF.

The rearrangement joins TRBV6-5 to TRBJ2-1; the D gene is possibly TRBD2 (6 bases). V was pared by 6 bases and J by 9 bases, with 18 bases between. The CDR3 covers 14 residues. Germline V gene data show CDR1 as MNHEY and CDR2 as SVGAGI. CDR3 protein: CASRVGDSLGEQFF. DNA of the CDR3: TGTGCCAGCAGGGTTGGGGACTCACTAGGTGAGCAGTTCTTC.

This rearrangement joins TRBV11-2 to TRBJ2-1; maybe TRBD2 (5 bases). The V gene's germline CDR1 is SGHAT and CDR2 FQNNGV. The CDR3 is made up of 11 amino acids. V was trimmed by 5 bases and J by 9 bases, leaving 8 bases between them. In DNA, the CDR3 is TGTGCCAGCAGCCCGGGGAGTGAGCAGTTCTTC. Its protein product is CASSPGSEQFF.

V is TRBV19 and J is TRBJ1-1; no firm D call. Germline CDR1 and CDR2: LNHDA and SQIVND (reference sequence). V was shortened by 5 bases and J by 1 base, with 8 bases between the two germline ends. This CDR3 comprises 13 residues. CDR3 DNA sequence: TGTGCCAGTAGTTTGGGAGGGAACACTGAAGCTTTCTTT. This encodes CASSLGGNTEAFF.

Details on this clone: A junction boundary mismatches the germline segment, possibly from a read error. This chain joins TRBV30 and TRBJ1-1, with D hard to call. This CDR3 region has 14 residues. CDR1 is GTSNPN, CDR2 SVGIG, per germline (reference sequence). The CDR3 region has the DNA TGTGCCTGGTCGAAAGGGAGGGTGAAAACTGAAGCTTTCTTT. Protein product: CAWSKGRVKTEAFF.

The V gene is TRBV6-4, the J gene TRBJ2-1; D ambiguous. Germline CDR1 MRHNA, CDR2 SNTAGT. The CDR3 totals 16 residues. Trimming removed 0 bases from V and 0 bases from J, with 9 bases in between. Here the CDR3 reads CASSDSSTSSYNEQFF. DNA of the CDR3: TGTGCCAGCAGTGACTCGTCAACGAGCTCCTACAATGAGCAGTTCTTC.

The rearrangement links TRBV27 to TRBJ1-2; weak D call: TRBD1 (5 bases). V was trimmed by 8 bases and J by 8 bases, leaving 15 bases between them. CDR1 and CDR2 (germline): MNHEY, SMNVEV (reference sequence). CDR3 length equals 12 residues. DNA for the CDR3: TGTGCCAGCTCGACAGCGGGGCTAGGCTACACCTTC. Amino acid sequence: CASSTAGLGYTF.